The clone carrying this T cell receptor (beta chain) was counted only a few times. As part of library construction, unique molecular identifiers were attached to individual cDNA molecules. From the 5' RACE reads, TCRdb called clonotypes with MiXCR, one entry per CDR3 protein. The table has about 64,000 distinct CDR3 sequences, 10% to 15% seen once. V lost 3 bases and J lost 7; bases outside the gene matches: 5. The CDR3 covers 14 residues. In germline, CDR1 is SNHLY, CDR2 FYNNEI. This sample is drawn from a study of early T cells in non-severe SARS-CoV-2 infection. Study-wide background: Sequencing of bulk RNA from unsorted whole blood was done, without chain pairing.

The J gene is TRBJ1-5, the V gene TRBV2; 8 bases are a match to TRBD1. The sequencing here drew on whole blood, taken at baseline. The source is an adult who was a healthcare worker with PCR-confirmed SARS-CoV-2 infection or an uninfected control (not recorded which). CDR3 in amino acids: CASSEAGGSQPQHF. CDR3 nucleotide sequence: TGTGCCAGCAGTGAGGCAGGGGGCTCCCAGCCCCAGCATTTT.